This T cell receptor beta chain was recorded in a study of T-cell reconstitution after alpha-beta-depleted transplantation in children. This CDR3 comprises 15 residues. CDR1 and CDR2 from the germline V gene are MNHEY and SVGAGI. Trimming at V came to 2 bases and at J to 5 bases, leaving 3 bases not matched to a gene. TCRbeta library construction was performed incorporating unique molecular identifiers. Each CDR3 protein gets one entry after TCRdb re-called the PCR reads with MiXCR. The sample consists of roughly 74,000 distinct CDR3 sequences, 15% to 20% of them appearing once. V usage is TRBV6-5 and J usage is TRBJ1-6, with 7 bases lining up with TRBD1. Sequenced here: PBMCs, mostly from graft donor cells, sampled 360 days after TCRalphabeta/CD19-depleted stem cell transplant. This clonotype was obtained from a male patient aged 2-10 years who had a stem cell transplant for acute lymphoblastic leukemia, so the T cells may come from the graft donor. The CDR3 sequence is CASSYRTGNNSPLHF. The CDR3 nucleotides read TGTGCCAGCAGTTACAGGACAGGCAATAATTCACCCCTCCACTTT.